The next 7 T cell receptor beta chains were all read from a single sample in a study of blood T cell repertoires in COVID-19. Data came from immunoSEQ multiplex PCR; TCRdb stores just in-frame clones and leaves some out. The table records fewer than 350,000 clones, roughly nine tenths of them present only once. The sample was peripheral blood. The receptors stem from a woman in her sixties with COVID-19, enrolled during active disease.

The V and J genes are TRBV14 and TRBJ1-1, with a possible D match to TRBD1 (5 bases). The CDR3 covers 14 residues. Germline assignment: CDR1 SGHDN and CDR2 FVKESK. Trimming left V 4 bases short and J 3 bases short, with 12 bases between. CDR3 nucleotides: TGTGCCAGCAGCCCTCCAAGGGGTCACACTGAAGCTTTCTTT. It translates to CASSPPRGHTEAFF.

V gene TRBV18 combines with J gene TRBJ2-5; no firm D call. This CDR3 has 12 residues. Germline V gives CDR1 KGHSH, CDR2 LQKENI. Trimming pared 5 bases from V and 4 bases from J, leaving 8 bases between. The CDR3 DNA reads as TGTGCCAGCTCATTTATAGCAGAGACCCAGTACTTC. Translated, it gives CASSFIAETQYF.

The rearrangement joins TRBV13 to TRBJ1-2; no clear D. The ends were cut back, 4 bases at V and 4 bases at J, with 13 bases in the middle. From germline, CDR1 is PRHDT and CDR2 FYEKMQ (reference sequence). CDR3 length: 14 residues. The chain's CDR3 is CASSSRRRGYGYTF. CDR3 nucleotides: TGTGCCAGCAGCTCCCGGAGGCGGGGCTATGGCTACACCTTC.

The rearrangement uses TRBV12-5 and TRBJ1-5; D unclear. Germline V lookup: CDR1 LGHNT, CDR2 FRNRAP. V was cut by 7 bases and J by 2 bases, with 18 bases left in between. The CDR3 totals 16 residues. CDR3 in DNA: TGTGCTAGTGCCCCCCGCGGACTTGGGGGCAATCAGCCCCAGCATTTT. Amino acids: CASAPRGLGGNQPQHF.

The genes are TRBV4-2 and TRBJ1-2; D not resolved. Trimming removed 3 bases at V and 7 bases at J, with 18 bases between. CDR3 length: 15 residues. CDR1 is LGHNA, CDR2 YNFKEQ, per germline. CDR3 coding DNA: TGTGCCAGCAGCCATCTCACCCGGGCGGGGAGTGGCTACACCTTC. Translated: CASSHLTRAGSGYTF.

This chain connects TRBV18 to TRBJ1-4; 7 bases are a match to TRBD1. The CDR3 contains 18 residues. The ends lost 3 bases at V and 0 bases at J; junction bases unmatched: 10. Germline CDR1 is KGHSH and CDR2 is LQKENI. The CDR3 is CASSPQQGTGATNEKLFF. The CDR3 bases are TGTGCCAGCTCACCCCAACAGGGAACAGGGGCAACTAATGAAAAACTGTTTTTT.

This chain uses TRBV6-2 or TRBV6-3 with TRBJ1-5, with D uncertain. The length of the CDR3 is 14 residues. CDR1 and CDR2 from the germline V gene are MNHEY and SVGEGT. V shed 2 bases and J shed 0 bases, with 5 bases lying between them. The CDR3, as DNA: TGTGCCAGCAGTTACAGCAATAGCAATCAGCCCCAGCATTTT. Its translation: CASSYSNSNQPQHF.